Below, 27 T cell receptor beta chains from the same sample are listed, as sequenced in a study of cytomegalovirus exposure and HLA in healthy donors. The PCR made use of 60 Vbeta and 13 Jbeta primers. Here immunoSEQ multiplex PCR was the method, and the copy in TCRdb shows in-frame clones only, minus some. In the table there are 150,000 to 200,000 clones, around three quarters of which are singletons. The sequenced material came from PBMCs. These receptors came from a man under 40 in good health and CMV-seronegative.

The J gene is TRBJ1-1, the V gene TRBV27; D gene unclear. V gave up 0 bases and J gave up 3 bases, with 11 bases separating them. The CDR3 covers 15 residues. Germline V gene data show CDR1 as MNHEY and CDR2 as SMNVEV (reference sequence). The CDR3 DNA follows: TGTGCCAGCAGTTTATCCCCAACATTTGACACTGAAGCTTTCTTT. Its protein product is CASSLSPTFDTEAFF.

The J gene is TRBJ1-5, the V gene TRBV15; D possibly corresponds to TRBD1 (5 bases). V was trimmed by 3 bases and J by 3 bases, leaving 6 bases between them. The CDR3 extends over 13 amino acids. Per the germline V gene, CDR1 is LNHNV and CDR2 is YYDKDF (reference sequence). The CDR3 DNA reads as TGTGCCACCAGCAGGACAGACAATCAGCCCCAGCATTTT. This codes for CATSRTDNQPQHF.

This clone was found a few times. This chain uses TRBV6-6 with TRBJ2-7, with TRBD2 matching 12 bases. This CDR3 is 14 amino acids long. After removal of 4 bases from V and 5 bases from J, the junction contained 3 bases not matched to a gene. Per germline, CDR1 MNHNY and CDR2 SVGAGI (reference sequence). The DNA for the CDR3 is TGTGCCAGCAGTTTGACTAGCGGGAGTAACGAGCAGTACTTC. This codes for CASSLTSGSNEQYF.

For the CDR3, the DNA is TGTGCCTGGGGCAGAACGGGAAAGGCTCCCGGGCAGTACTTC. Residues: CAWGRTGKAPGQYF. This sequence joins TRBV30 and TRBJ2-7; D might be TRBD2 (5 bases). CDR3 length equals 14 residues. The V gene lost 5 bases and the J gene lost 9 bases, with 23 bases spanning the gap. Germline CDR1 reads GTSNPN; CDR2 reads SVGIG (reference sequence). Full variable domain (rest looked up from reference TRBV30 and TRBJ2-7): SQTIHQWPATLVQPVGSPLSLECTVEGTSNPNLYWYRQAAGRGLQLLFYSVGIGQISSEVPQNLSASRPQDRQFILSSKKLLLSDSGFYLCAWGRTGKAPGQYFGPGTRLTVT.

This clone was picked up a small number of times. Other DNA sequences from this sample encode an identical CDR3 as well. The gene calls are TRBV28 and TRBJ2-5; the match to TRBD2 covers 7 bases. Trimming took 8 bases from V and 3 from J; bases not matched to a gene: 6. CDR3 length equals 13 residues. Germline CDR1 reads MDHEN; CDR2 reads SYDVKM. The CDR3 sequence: CASSLSGEETQYF. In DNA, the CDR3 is TGTGCCAGCTCGTTAAGCGGGGAAGAGACCCAGTACTTC.

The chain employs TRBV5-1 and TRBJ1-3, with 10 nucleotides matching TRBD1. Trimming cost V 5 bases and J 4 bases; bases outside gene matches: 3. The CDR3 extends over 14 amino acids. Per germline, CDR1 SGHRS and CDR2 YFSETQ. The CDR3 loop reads CASRGQGPGNTIYF. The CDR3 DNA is TGCGCCAGCAGGGGACAGGGGCCCGGAAACACCATATATTTT.

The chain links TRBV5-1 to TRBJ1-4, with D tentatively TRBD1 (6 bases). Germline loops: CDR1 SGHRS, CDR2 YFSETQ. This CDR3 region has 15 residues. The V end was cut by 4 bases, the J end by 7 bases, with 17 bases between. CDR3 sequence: CASSLGAARGEKLFF. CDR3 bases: TGCGCCAGCAGCCTGGGGGCAGCCAGGGGTGAAAAACTGTTTTTT.

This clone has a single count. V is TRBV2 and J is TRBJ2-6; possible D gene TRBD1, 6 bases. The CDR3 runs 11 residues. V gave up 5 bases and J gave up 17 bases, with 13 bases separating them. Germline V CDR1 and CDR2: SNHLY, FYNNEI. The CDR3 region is CASSWDNVLTF. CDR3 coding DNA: TGTGCCAGCAGTTGGGACAATGTGTTGACTTTC.

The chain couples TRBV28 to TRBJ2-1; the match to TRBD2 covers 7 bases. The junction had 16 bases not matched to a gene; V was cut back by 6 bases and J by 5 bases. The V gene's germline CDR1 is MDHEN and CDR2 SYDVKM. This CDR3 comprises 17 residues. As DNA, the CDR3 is TGTGCCAGCAGGCCTACACTAGCGTCGAAAGCCAACAATGAGCAGTTCTTC. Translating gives CASRPTLASKANNEQFF.

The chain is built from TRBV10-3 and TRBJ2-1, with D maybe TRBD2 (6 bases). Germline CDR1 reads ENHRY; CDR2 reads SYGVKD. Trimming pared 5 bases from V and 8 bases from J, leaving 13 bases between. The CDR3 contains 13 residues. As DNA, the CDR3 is TGTGCCATCAGTCGATCATTAGCGGATGAGCAGTTCTTC. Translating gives CAISRSLADEQFF.

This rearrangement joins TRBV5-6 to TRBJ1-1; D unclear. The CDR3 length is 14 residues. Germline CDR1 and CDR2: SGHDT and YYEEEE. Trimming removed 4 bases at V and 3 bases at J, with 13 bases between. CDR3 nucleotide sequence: TGTGCCAGCAGCCCCTTCGGGGTTTACACTGAAGCTTTCTTT. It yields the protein CASSPFGVYTEAFF.

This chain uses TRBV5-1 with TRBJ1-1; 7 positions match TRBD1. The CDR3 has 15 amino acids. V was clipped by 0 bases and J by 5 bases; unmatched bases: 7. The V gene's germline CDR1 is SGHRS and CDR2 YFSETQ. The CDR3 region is CASSLAGGLGTEAFF. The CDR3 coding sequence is TGCGCCAGCAGCTTGGCAGGGGGATTGGGAACTGAAGCTTTCTTT.

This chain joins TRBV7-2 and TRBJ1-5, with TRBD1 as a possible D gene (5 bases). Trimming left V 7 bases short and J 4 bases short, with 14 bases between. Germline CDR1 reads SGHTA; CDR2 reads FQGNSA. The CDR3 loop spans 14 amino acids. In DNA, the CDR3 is TGTGCCAGCACAAGTGGGGGGGGAAATCAGCCCCAGCATTTT. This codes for CASTSGGGNQPQHF.

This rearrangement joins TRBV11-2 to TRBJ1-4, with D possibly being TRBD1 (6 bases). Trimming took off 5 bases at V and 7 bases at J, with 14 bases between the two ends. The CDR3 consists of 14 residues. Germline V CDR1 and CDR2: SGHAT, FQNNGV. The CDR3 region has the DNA TGTGCCAGCAGCCAATCGGGACACCCTGAAAAACTGTTTTTT. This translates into CASSQSGHPEKLFF.

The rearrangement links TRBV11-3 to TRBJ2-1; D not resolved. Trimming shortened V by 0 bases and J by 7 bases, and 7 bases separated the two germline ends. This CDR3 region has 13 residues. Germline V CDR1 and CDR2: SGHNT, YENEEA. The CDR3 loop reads CASSLELRNEQFF. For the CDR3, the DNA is TGTGCCAGCAGCTTAGAGCTTCGGAATGAGCAGTTCTTC.

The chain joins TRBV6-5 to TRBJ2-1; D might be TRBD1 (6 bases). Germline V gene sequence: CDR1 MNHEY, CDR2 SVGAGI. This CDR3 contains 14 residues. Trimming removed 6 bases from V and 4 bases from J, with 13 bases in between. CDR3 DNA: TGTGCCAGCAGACCGGGACACTTGTACAATGAGCAGTTCTTC. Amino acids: CASRPGHLYNEQFF.

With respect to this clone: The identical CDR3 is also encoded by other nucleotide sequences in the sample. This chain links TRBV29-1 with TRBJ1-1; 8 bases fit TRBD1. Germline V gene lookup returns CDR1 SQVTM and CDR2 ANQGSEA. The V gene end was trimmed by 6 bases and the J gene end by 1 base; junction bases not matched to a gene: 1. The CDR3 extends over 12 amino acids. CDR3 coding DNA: TGCAGCGTAGGACAGGGGAACACTGAAGCTTTCTTT. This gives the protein CSVGQGNTEAFF.

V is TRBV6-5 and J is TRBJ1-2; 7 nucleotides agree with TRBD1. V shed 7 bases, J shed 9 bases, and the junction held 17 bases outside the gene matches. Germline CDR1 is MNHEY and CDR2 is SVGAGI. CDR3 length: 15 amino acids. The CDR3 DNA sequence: TGTGCCAGCAACACCCCAGGGGACAGCTCCGGAAGCTACACCTTC. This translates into CASNTPGDSSGSYTF.

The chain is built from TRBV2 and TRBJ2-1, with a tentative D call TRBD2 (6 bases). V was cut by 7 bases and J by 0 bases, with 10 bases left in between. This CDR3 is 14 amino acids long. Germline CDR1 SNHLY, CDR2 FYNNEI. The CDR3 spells CASKAGSSYNEQFF. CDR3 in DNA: TGTGCCAGCAAGGCGGGAAGCTCCTACAATGAGCAGTTCTTC.

The CDR3 spells CATQARHRVTDTQYF. The CDR3 DNA is TGTGCCACACAAGCACGGCACAGGGTCACAGATACGCAGTATTTT. The chain combines TRBV2 with TRBJ2-3; D is perhaps TRBD1 (6 bases). CDR3 size: 15 residues. Trimming took off 10 bases at V and 2 bases at J, with 19 bases between the two ends. Germline V gene sequence: CDR1 SNHLY, CDR2 FYNNEI. The full variable domain, in which reference TRBV2 and TRBJ2-3 provide the parts outside the CDR3, is EPEVTQTPSHQVTQMGQEVILRCVPISNHLYFYWYRQILGQKVEFLVSFYNNEISEKSEIFDDQFSVERPDGSNFTLKIRSTKLEDSAMYFCATQARHRVTDTQYFGPGTRLTVL.

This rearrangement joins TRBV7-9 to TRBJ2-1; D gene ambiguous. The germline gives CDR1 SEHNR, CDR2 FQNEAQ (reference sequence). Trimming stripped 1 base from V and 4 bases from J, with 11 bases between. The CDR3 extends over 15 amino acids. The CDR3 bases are TGTGCCAGCAGCTTAGTTGGCCCGGAGTACAATGAGCAGTTCTTC. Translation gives CASSLVGPEYNEQFF.

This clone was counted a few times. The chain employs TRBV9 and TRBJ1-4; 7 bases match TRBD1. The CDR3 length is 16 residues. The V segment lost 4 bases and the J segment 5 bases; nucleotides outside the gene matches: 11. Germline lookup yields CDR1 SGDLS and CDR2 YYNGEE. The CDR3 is CASSTSTGTENEKLFF. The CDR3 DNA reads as TGTGCCAGCAGCACATCGACCGGGACAGAGAATGAAAAACTGTTTTTT.

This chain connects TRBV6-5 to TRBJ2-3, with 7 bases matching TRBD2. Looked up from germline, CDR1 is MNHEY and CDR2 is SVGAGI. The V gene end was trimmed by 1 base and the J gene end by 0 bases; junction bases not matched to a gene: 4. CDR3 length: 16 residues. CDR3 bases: TGTGCCAGCAGTTACTTCACGGGAGGAAGCACAGATACGCAGTATTTT. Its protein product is CASSYFTGGSTDTQYF.

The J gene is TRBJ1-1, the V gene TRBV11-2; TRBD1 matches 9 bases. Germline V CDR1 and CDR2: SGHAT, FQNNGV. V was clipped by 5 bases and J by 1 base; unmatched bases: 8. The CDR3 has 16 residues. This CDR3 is CASSRGQGRPNTEAFF. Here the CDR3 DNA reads TGTGCCAGCAGCCGAGGACAGGGGCGACCGAACACTGAAGCTTTCTTT.

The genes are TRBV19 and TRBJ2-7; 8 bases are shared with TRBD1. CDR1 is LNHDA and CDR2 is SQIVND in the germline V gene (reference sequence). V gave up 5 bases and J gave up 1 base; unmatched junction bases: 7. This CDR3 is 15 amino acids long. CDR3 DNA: TGTGCCAGTAGTCCCTCAGGGGGCTTATCCTACGAGCAGTACTTC. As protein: CASSPSGGLSYEQYF.

CDR3 protein: CAISQTGGGNRDTQYF. The CDR3 region has the DNA TGTGCCATCAGTCAGACTGGGGGGGGGAACCGAGATACGCAGTATTTT. This rearrangement joins TRBV10-3 to TRBJ2-3; TRBD2 agrees at 7 bases. Germline trimming cut 5 bases from V and 5 bases from J; bases unmatched to any gene: 13. In germline, CDR1 is ENHRY, CDR2 SYGVKD. The CDR3 totals 16 residues.

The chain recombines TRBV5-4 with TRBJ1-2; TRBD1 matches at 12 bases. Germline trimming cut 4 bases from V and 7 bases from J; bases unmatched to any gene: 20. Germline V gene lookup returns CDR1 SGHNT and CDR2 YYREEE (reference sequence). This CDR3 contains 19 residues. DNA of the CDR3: TGTGCCAGCAGCCATATGATTCTGGGGACAGGGGGCCCAGGCGCTGGCTACACCTTC. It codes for CASSHMILGTGGPGAGYTF. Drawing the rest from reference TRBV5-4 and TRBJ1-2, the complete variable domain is ETGVTQSPTHLIKTRGQQVTLRCSSQSGHNTVSWYQQALGQGPQFIFQYYREEENGRGNFPPRFSGLQFPNYSSELNVNALELDDSALYLCASSHMILGTGGPGAGYTFGSGTRLTVV.